A selection of T cell receptor beta chains follows, all from one sample in a study of immune heterogeneity within non-small cell lung tumors. Using its own MiXCR run on the multiplex PCR reads, TCRdb lists one record per CDR3 protein. The repertoire holds about 2,600 distinct CDR3 sequences, with under 30% as singletons. The sequenced material came from lung tumor tissue. These receptor sequences come from a man aged 45 to 65 with non-small cell lung cancer. Each CDR3 is given with its conserved first and last residue. The D gene is left open where the match is weak. Size values are once, few and many counts, or a class for expanded clones, and some rows have none.

J,length,D,V,size,DNA,CDR3
TRBJ2-1,14,-,TRBV28,medium-sized,TGTGCCAGCATCCTTTCTTCAGGGGCGGGTGAGCAGTTCTTC,CASILSSGAGEQFF
TRBJ1-2,16,TRBD1,TRBV12-5,medium-sized,TGTGCTAGTGGATACTCCGGGACAGGGGGCGGCTATGGCTACACCTTC,CASGYSGTGGGYGYTF
TRBJ2-1,11,-,TRBV12-3/TRBV12-4,medium-sized,TGTGCCAGCAGTTATTACAATGAGCAGTTCTTC,CASSYYNEQFF
TRBJ1-2,20,-,TRBV4-1,medium-sized,TGCGCCAGCAGCCAACCTAGGGCGGGGTCCCATCAGATCAACCTCTATGGCTACACCTTC,CASSQPRAGSHQINLYGYTF
TRBJ2-7,14,TRBD1,TRBV6-1,many,TGTGCCAGCAGTGGAGGACAGGGGTCCTACGAGCAGTACTTC,CASSGGQGSYEQYF
TRBJ2-2,16,-,TRBV5-1,many,TGCGCCAGCAGCTCGGGAGTACGAGACTACACCGGGGAGCTGTTTTTT,CASSSGVRDYTGELFF
TRBJ1-1,13,-,TRBV30,medium-sized,TGTGCCTTGGATCGACGGGGAAACGCTGAAGCTTTCTTT,CALDRRGNAEAFF
TRBJ2-1,17,-,TRBV3-1,medium-sized,TGTGCCAGCAGCCAAGAGAAGACCAGCCACTCCTACAATGAGCAGTTCTTC,CASSQEKTSHSYNEQFF
TRBJ1-2,14,TRBD1,TRBV6-9,-,TGTGCCAGCAGTTACGGGACAGGGAACTATGGCTACACCTTC,CASSYGTGNYGYTF
TRBJ2-3,14,-,TRBV7-9,medium-sized,TGTGCCAGCAGCTTAGACACGAACACAGATACGCAGTATTTT,CASSLDTNTDTQYF
TRBJ2-7,15,TRBD1,TRBV7-8,large,TGTGCCAGCAGCTCCCCATCGGACAGGGCCTACGAGCAGTACTTC,CASSSPSDRAYEQYF
TRBJ2-7,14,TRBD1,TRBV10-2,medium-sized,TGCGCCAGCAGTGAAGGGACAGGAGTGTACGAGCAGTACTTC,CASSEGTGVYEQYF
TRBJ2-7,13,-,TRBV3-1,many,TGTGCCAGCAGCCAAGATGCCGGTCACGAGCAGTACTTC,CASSQDAGHEQYF
TRBJ2-7,17,TRBD2,TRBV20-1,-,TGCAGTGCTAGCTACACCGGGACTAGCGGGAGTCTGAGGGAGCAGTACTTC,CSASYTGTSGSLREQYF
TRBJ1-1,14,-,TRBV5-5,-,TGTGCCAGCAGCTTGTTTGGCAGTTCGGCTGAAGCTTTCTTT,CASSLFGSSAEAFF
TRBJ1-2,15,-,TRBV15,medium-sized,TGTGCCACCAGCAGAGATAGAAAGGGGACCTATGGCTACACCTTC,CATSRDRKGTYGYTF
TRBJ1-1,12,-,TRBV5-6,-,TGTGCCAGCAACCGTGGTAACACTGAAGCTTTCTTT,CASNRGNTEAFF
TRBJ2-7,16,TRBD1,TRBV13,many,TGTGCCAGCAGCTCCCACGACAGGGCAGACTGGTACGAGCAGTACTTC,CASSSHDRADWYEQYF
TRBJ2-5,16,TRBD1,TRBV28,medium-sized,TGTGCCAGCAGTTTAATTGGGACAGGGACCCAAGAGACCCAGTACTTC,CASSLIGTGTQETQYF
TRBJ1-5,11,-,TRBV6-1,-,TGTGCCACAGGGGACAATCAGCCCCAGCATTTT,CATGDNQPQHF
TRBJ1-3,17,TRBD1,TRBV6-2/TRBV6-3,-,TGTGCCAGCAGTGTGAACAGGGGAAAGACCTCTGGAAACACCATATATTTT,CASSVNRGKTSGNTIYF
TRBJ2-1,11,-,TRBV24-1,-,TGTGCCACCAGTGCCGCCCGTGAGCAGTTCTTC,CATSAAREQFF
TRBJ2-7,12,-,TRBV27,medium-sized,TGTGCCAGCAGTTTTAACGGCTACGAGCAGTACTTC,CASSFNGYEQYF
TRBJ2-7,12,TRBD2,TRBV27,large,TGTGCCAGCAGTTTAGGGGGAGGGGAGCAGTACTTC,CASSLGGGEQYF
TRBJ1-2,11,-,TRBV11-2,medium-sized,TGTGCCAGCAGCCAGACGGATGGCTACACCTTC,CASSQTDGYTF
TRBJ2-2,14,-,TRBV19,medium-sized,TGTGCCAGTAGTATAAACGGGAACACCGGGGAGCTGTTTTTT,CASSINGNTGELFF
TRBJ1-2,17,-,TRBV27,many,TGTGCCAGCAGGGGATGGGTGGGGGAGGTTACTAACTATGGCTACACCTTC,CASRGWVGEVTNYGYTF
TRBJ2-5,13,TRBD2,TRBV29-1,-,TGCAGCGTGACGACTAGCGGACAAGAGACCCAGTACTTC,CSVTTSGQETQYF
TRBJ2-1,19,-,TRBV5-1,-,TGCGCCAGCAGCTTGAACAGGGCCGGTGGGGTCCTCTCCTACAATGAGCAGTTCTTC,CASSLNRAGGVLSYNEQFF
TRBJ2-4,15,-,TRBV24-1,few,TGTGCCACCAGTGATCCCACAGGGTCGGGGAACATTCAGTACTTC,CATSDPTGSGNIQYF
TRBJ1-1,13,-,TRBV6-1,medium-sized,TGTGCCGGACGACAGACGCAGGGAACTGAAGCTTTCTTT,CAGRQTQGTEAFF
TRBJ2-7,15,-,TRBV3-1,medium-sized,TGTGCCAGCAGCCAAGAAGGGGGTTTGGGTCGCGAGCAGTACTTC,CASSQEGGLGREQYF
TRBJ2-7,13,-,TRBV12-3/TRBV12-4,medium-sized,TGTGCCAGCAGTCCGGACTTTACCTACGAGCAGTACTTC,CASSPDFTYEQYF
TRBJ1-5,13,-,TRBV6-1,medium-sized,TGTGCCAGCAGGGGAATCGGGGATCAGCCCCAGCATTTT,CASRGIGDQPQHF
TRBJ2-3,17,-,TRBV4-2,-,TGTGCCAGCAGCCAAGAAGACCGGGACCTCAACACAGATACGCAGTATTTT,CASSQEDRDLNTDTQYF
TRBJ2-1,16,TRBD2,TRBV19,many,TGTGCCAGTAGTATAGCACTAGCGGGGAAGGGCAATGAGCAGTTCTTC,CASSIALAGKGNEQFF
TRBJ2-1,13,-,TRBV5-5,-,TGTGCCAGCAGCTTATGGGGGGACAATGAGCAGTTCTTC,CASSLWGDNEQFF
TRBJ2-7,14,-,TRBV7-2,-,TGTGCCAGCAGCATCCGACAGTCCCCCTACGAGCAGTACTTC,CASSIRQSPYEQYF
TRBJ2-2,15,TRBD2,TRBV20-1,medium-sized,TGCAGTGCTAGTTTGGCGGGAGGCTACACCGGGGAGCTGTTTTTT,CSASLAGGYTGELFF
TRBJ2-1,15,-,TRBV24-1,once,TGTGCCACCAGTGATTCAGCAGGGGCAGGCAATGAGCAGTTCTTC,CATSDSAGAGNEQFF
TRBJ2-7,12,TRBD1,TRBV29-1,medium-sized,TGCAGCGTTCGGGACAGCACCTACGAGCAGTACTTC,CSVRDSTYEQYF
TRBJ2-3,13,-,TRBV7-9,large,TGTGCCAGCGGGCGGCACTCCAGAGATACGCAGTATTTT,CASGRHSRDTQYF
TRBJ1-5,17,-,TRBV6-6,medium-sized,TGTGCCAGCAGTTACTCGATTGGGTCAGGGGGCAATCAGCCCCAGCATTTT,CASSYSIGSGGNQPQHF
TRBJ1-5,17,-,TRBV6-1,medium-sized,TGTGCCAGCGGGAGGGCAAGGGAGCGATATAGCAATCAGCCCCAGCATTTT,CASGRARERYSNQPQHF
TRBJ2-3,18,TRBD1,TRBV28,many,TGTGCCAGCCCACCCGGGACAGGTACCGGCCCCGGCACAGATACGCAGTATTTT,CASPPGTGTGPGTDTQYF
TRBJ2-7,12,-,TRBV5-1,medium-sized,TGCGCCAGCAGCCAAGGCGTCTACGAGCAGTACTTC,CASSQGVYEQYF
TRBJ2-1,16,TRBD2,TRBV5-1,once,TGCGCCAGCAGCATGTCAGGGACTAGGAGGCACAATGAGCAGTTCTTC,CASSMSGTRRHNEQFF
TRBJ2-3,16,-,TRBV6-2/TRBV6-3,-,TGTGCCAGCAGTTACTCTTCCCTTCCTGGGACAGATACGCAGTATTTT,CASSYSSLPGTDTQYF
TRBJ2-3,15,-,TRBV5-6,-,TGTGCCAGCAGCTATTACACAGGGAGCCCAGATACGCAGTATTTT,CASSYYTGSPDTQYF